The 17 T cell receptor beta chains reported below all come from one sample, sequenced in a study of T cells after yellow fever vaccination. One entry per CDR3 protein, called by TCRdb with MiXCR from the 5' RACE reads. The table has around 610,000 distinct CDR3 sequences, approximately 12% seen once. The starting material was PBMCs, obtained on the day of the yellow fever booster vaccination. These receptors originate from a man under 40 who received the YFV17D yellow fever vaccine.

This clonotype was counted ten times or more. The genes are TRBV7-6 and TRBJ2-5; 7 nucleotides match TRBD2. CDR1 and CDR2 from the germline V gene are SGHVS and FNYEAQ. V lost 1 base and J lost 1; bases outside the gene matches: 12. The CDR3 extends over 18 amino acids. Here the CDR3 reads CASSLDFGRESAQETQYF. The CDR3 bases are TGTGCCAGCAGCTTAGATTTCGGGCGGGAGAGTGCCCAAGAGACCCAGTACTTC. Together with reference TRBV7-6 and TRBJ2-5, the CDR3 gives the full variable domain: GAGVSQSPRYKVTKRGQDVALRCDPISGHVSLYWYRQALGQGPEFLTYFNYEAQQDKSGLPNDRFSAERPEGSISTLTIQRTEQRDSAMYRCASSLDFGRESAQETQYFGPGTRLLVL.

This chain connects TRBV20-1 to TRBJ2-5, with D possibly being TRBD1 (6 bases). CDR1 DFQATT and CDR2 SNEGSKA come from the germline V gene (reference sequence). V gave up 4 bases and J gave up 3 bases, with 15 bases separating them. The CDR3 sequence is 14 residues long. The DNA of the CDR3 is TGCAGTGCTACGCCCAGGGGCCACGAAGAGACCCAGTACTTC. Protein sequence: CSATPRGHEETQYF.

CDR3 nucleotide sequence: TGTGCCTGGAGTCTTACCCCGGGGCCCCAGCATTTT. It yields the protein CAWSLTPGPQHF. The rearrangement joins TRBV30 to TRBJ1-5; D remains unclear. V lost 2 bases and J lost 9, with 11 bases in between. The CDR3 has 12 residues. CDR1 and CDR2 from the germline V gene are GTSNPN and SVGIG (reference sequence).

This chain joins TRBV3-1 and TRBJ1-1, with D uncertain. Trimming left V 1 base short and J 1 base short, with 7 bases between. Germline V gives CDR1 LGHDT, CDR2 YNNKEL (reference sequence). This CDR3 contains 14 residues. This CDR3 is CASSQVLANTEAFF. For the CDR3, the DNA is TGTGCCAGCAGCCAAGTATTAGCGAACACTGAAGCTTTCTTT.

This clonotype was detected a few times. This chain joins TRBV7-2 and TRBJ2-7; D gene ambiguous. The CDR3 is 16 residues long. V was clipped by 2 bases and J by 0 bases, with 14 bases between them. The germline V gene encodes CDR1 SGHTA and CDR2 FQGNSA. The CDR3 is CASSLSTQILSYEQYF. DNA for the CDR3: TGTGCCAGCAGCTTATCCACCCAAATTCTCTCCTACGAGCAGTACTTC. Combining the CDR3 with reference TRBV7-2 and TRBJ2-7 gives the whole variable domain GAGVSQSPSNKVTEKGKDVELRCDPISGHTALYWYRQSLGQGLEFLIYFQGNSAPDKSGLPSDRFSAERTGGSVSTLTIQRTQQEDSAVYLCASSLSTQILSYEQYFGPGTRLTVT.

The CDR3 region is CASSFRPSGYTNTGELFF. The CDR3 bases are TGCGCCAGCAGCTTCCGTCCTAGCGGGTATACGAACACCGGGGAGCTGTTTTTT. The V and J genes are TRBV5-1 and TRBJ2-2, with 8 bases lining up with TRBD2. The CDR3 is made up of 18 amino acids. V shed 2 bases and J 0 bases; nucleotides not matched to a gene: 9. Germline V gene sequence: CDR1 SGHRS, CDR2 YFSETQ.

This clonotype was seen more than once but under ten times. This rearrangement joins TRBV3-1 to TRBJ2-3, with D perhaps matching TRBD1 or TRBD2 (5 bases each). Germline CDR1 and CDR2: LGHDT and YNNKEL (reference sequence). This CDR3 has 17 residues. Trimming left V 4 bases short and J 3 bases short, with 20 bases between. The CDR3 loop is CASSPPGLRGGTDTQYF. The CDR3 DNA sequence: TGTGCCAGCAGCCCTCCCGGCCTTAGGGGCGGGACAGATACGCAGTATTTT.

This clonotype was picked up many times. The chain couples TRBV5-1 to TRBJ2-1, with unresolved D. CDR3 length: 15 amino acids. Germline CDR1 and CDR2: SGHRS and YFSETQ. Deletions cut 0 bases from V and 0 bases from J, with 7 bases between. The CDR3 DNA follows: TGCGCCAGCAGCTTGGCTGCTAGCTCCTACAATGAGCAGTTCTTC. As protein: CASSLAASSYNEQFF.

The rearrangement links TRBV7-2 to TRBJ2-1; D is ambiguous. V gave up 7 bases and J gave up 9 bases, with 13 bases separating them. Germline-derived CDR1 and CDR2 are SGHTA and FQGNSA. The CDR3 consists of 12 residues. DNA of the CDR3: TGTGCCAGCAACCAAGATCGTAGTGAGCAGTTCTTC. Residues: CASNQDRSEQFF.

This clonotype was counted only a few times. CDR3 protein: CASSPAGTGSEAFF. The CDR3 region has the DNA TGTGCCAGCTCACCCGCCGGGACAGGGTCTGAAGCTTTCTTT. This chain uses TRBV18 with TRBJ1-1; 9 nucleotides line up with TRBD1. The CDR3 is 14 residues long. CDR1 and CDR2 from the germline V gene are KGHSH and LQKENI. Losses at the gene ends were 3 bases for V and 6 bases for J; bases not matched to a gene: 5.

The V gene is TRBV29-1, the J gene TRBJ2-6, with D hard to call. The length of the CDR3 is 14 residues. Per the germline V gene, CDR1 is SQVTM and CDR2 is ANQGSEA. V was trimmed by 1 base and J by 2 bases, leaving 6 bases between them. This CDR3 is CSVEVLPGANVLTF. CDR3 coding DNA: TGCAGCGTTGAAGTATTACCTGGGGCCAACGTCCTGACTTTC.

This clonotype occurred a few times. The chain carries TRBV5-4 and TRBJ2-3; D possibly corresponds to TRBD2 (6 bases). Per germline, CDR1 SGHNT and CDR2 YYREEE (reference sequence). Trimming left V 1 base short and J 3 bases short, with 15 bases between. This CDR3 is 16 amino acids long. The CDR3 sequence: CASSLLAGMETDTQYF. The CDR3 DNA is TGTGCCAGCAGCTTGCTGGCGGGAATGGAGACAGATACGCAGTATTTT.

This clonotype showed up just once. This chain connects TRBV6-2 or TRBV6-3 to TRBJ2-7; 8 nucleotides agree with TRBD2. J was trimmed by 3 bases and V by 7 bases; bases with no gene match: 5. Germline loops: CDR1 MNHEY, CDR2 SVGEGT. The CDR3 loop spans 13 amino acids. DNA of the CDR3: TGTGCCAGCACTCCCGGGAGGGGCTACGAGCAGTACTTC. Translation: CASTPGRGYEQYF.

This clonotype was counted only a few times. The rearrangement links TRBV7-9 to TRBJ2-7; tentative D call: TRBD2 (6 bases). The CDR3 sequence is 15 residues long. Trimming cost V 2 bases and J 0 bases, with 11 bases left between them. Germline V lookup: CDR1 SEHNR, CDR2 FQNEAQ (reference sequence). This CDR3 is CASSLSRESSYEQYF. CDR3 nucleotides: TGTGCCAGCAGCTTATCTCGGGAGAGCTCCTACGAGCAGTACTTC.

For the CDR3, the DNA is TGTGCCAGCAGCTTAGGCGGGAGGGGGGCCTACGAGCAGTACTTC. Translation: CASSLGGRGAYEQYF. The chain couples TRBV11-2 to TRBJ2-7; 9 nucleotides agree with TRBD2. Per the germline V gene, CDR1 is SGHAT and CDR2 is FQNNGV. Trimming took 1 base from V and 2 from J; bases not matched to a gene: 3. The CDR3 is made up of 15 amino acids.

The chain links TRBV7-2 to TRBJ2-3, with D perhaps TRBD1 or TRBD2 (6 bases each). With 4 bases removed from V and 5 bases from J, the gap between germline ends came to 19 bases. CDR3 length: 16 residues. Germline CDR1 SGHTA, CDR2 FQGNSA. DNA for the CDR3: TGTGCCAGCAGCTCGTTAGGGGGACTCAAGGGAGATACGCAGTATTTT. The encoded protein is CASSSLGGLKGDTQYF.

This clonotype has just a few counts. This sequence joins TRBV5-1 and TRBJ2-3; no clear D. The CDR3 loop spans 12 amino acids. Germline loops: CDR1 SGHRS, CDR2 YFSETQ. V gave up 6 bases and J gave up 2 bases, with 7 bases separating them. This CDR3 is CASMDHTDTQYF. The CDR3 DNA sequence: TGCGCCAGCATGGATCACACAGATACGCAGTATTTT.